These 18 T cell receptor beta chains were all obtained from the same sample, sequenced in a study of spatial heterogeneity in lung cancer. TCRdb reprocessed the 5' RACE reads via MiXCR and lists one record per CDR3 protein. This repertoire shows around 110,000 distinct CDR3 sequences, about 12% found once; its top ten account for 15% to 20%. The time point here: blood at routine non-recurrence follow-up after resection. Unsorted whole RNA from tumor, nontumor lung or frozen PBMC underwent sequencing. The starting material was PBMCs, obtained at follow-up. All receptors derive from a male donor with early-stage non-small cell lung cancer.

This clonotype occurred a few times. The CDR3 nucleotides read TGCAGCGTTGCGCGGCGGGACTCATACACCGGGGAGCTGTTTTTT. The encoded protein is CSVARRDSYTGELFF. This rearrangement joins TRBV29-1 to TRBJ2-2; D perhaps matches TRBD2 (6 bases). Germline CDR1 reads SQVTM; CDR2 reads ANQGSEA. V gave up 4 bases and J gave up 3 bases, with 15 bases separating them. The length of the CDR3 is 15 residues.

This clonotype was recorded many times. The chain carries TRBV12-3 or TRBV12-4 and TRBJ2-5; 10 nucleotides line up with TRBD2. The CDR3 is made up of 14 amino acids. The junction had 4 bases not matched to a gene; V was cut back by 6 bases and J by 3 bases. The CDR3 reads CASRPGLAEETQYF. DNA of the CDR3: TGTGCCAGCAGACCTGGACTAGCGGAAGAGACCCAGTACTTC.

This clonotype was seen only a few times. The V gene is TRBV12-3 or TRBV12-4, the J gene TRBJ1-1; weak D call: TRBD1 (5 bases). The V gene lost 6 bases and the J gene lost 0 bases, with 8 bases spanning the gap. The CDR3 is made up of 13 amino acids. The CDR3 spells CASRPGMNTEAFF. In nucleotides, the CDR3 is TGTGCCAGCAGACCAGGGATGAACACTGAAGCTTTCTTT.

This clonotype was recorded at least ten times. V and J are TRBV7-2 and TRBJ2-3, with D possibly matching TRBD1 (5 bases). Germline CDR1 SGHTA, CDR2 FQGNSA. Trimming cost V 3 bases and J 0 bases, with 7 bases left between them. CDR3 size: 14 residues. CDR3 nucleotide sequence: TGTGCCAGCAGCTTGACAGTTAGCACAGATACGCAGTATTTT. Its translation is CASSLTVSTDTQYF.

This clonotype occurred a few times. The V gene is TRBV20-1, the J gene TRBJ2-1; 7 positions agree with TRBD2. CDR3 length: 14 amino acids. V trimming: 6 bases; J trimming: 8 bases; junction bases outside the gene matches: 13. CDR1 and CDR2 from the germline V gene are DFQATT and SNEGSKA (reference sequence). As DNA, the CDR3 is TGCAGTGCCTTAGCGGGCCAAGCTAGGGATGAGCAGTTCTTC. Encoded protein: CSALAGQARDEQFF.

The rearrangement joins TRBV5-6 to TRBJ1-1, with a tentative D call TRBD1 (5 bases). The CDR3 covers 13 residues. Germline values: CDR1 SGHDT, CDR2 YYEEEE. Trimming stripped 3 bases from V and 2 bases from J, with 8 bases between. As DNA, the CDR3 is TGTGCCAGCAGCTCCGACAGTAACACTGAAGCTTTCTTT. It codes for CASSSDSNTEAFF.

Details on this clonotype: The junction shows a germline mismatch at one end, possibly a read error. The chain carries TRBV3-1 and TRBJ2-5; TRBD2 matches at 11 bases. The CDR3 spans 17 residues. The germline V gene has CDR1 LGHDT and CDR2 YNNKEL (reference sequence). The CDR3 bases are TGTGCCAGCAGCCAAGATCGGCTAGCGGGGGGTGTGGAGATCCAGTACTTC. Translated: CASSQDRLAGGVEIQYF.

This clonotype has more than one count but fewer than ten. The chain recombines TRBV7-2 with TRBJ2-7; D unresolved. CDR3 size: 11 residues. V lost 4 bases, J lost 7 bases, and 8 bases lay in between. Germline lookup yields CDR1 SGHTA and CDR2 FQGNSA. The CDR3 DNA follows: TGTGCCAGCAGCTCCTCGAGGGAGCAGTACTTC. It specifies CASSSSREQYF.

This clonotype appeared many times. J is TRBJ2-2 and V is TRBV9, with unresolved D. Germline V CDR1 and CDR2: SGDLS, YYNGEE. The CDR3 length is 14 residues. V gave up 0 bases and J gave up 2 bases, with 5 bases separating them. The CDR3 here is CASSVAYNTGELFF. In DNA, the CDR3 is TGTGCCAGCAGCGTAGCGTATAACACCGGGGAGCTGTTTTTT.

This clonotype has only a few counts. J is TRBJ1-6 and V is TRBV28; weak D call: TRBD1 (5 bases). The CDR3 runs to 13 residues. Trimming pared 7 bases from V and 5 bases from J, leaving 9 bases between. Germline V gene data show CDR1 as MDHEN and CDR2 as SYDVKM. CDR3: CASMGRDNSPLHF. The CDR3 DNA reads TGTGCCAGCATGGGCAGGGATAATTCACCCCTCCACTTT. The entire variable domain, with the rest obtained from reference TRBV28 and TRBJ1-6, is as follows: DVKVTQSSRYLVKRTGEKVFLECVQDMDHENMFWYRQDPGLGLRLIYFSYDVKMKEKGDIPEGYSVSREKKERFSLILESASTNQTSMYLCASMGRDNSPLHFGNGTRLTVT.

This clonotype was recorded at least ten times. The chain joins TRBV28 to TRBJ2-1; D remains unclear. The V end was cut by 6 bases, the J end by 9 bases, with 15 bases between. CDR3 length: 13 residues. Germline CDR1 and CDR2: MDHEN and SYDVKM. CDR3 loop: CASSLGRRGEQFF. CDR3 sequence (DNA): TGTGCCAGCAGCCTAGGAAGGAGAGGTGAGCAGTTCTTC.

The chain combines TRBV10-2 with TRBJ1-3, with 10 bases matching TRBD1. Germline V gene sequence: CDR1 WSHSY, CDR2 SAAADI. Unmatched junction bases numbered 6, after V lost 6 bases and J lost 4 bases. The CDR3 extends over 15 amino acids. CDR3 DNA sequence: TGCGCCAGCAGGGTCGTGGACAGGGGGGGAAACACCATATATTTT. Translated: CASRVVDRGGNTIYF.

This chain uses TRBV6-6 with TRBJ2-5, with D perhaps matching TRBD1 (6 bases). Trimming left V 0 bases short and J 4 bases short, with 6 bases between. CDR3 size: 13 residues. CDR1 is MNHNY and CDR2 is SVGAGI in the germline V gene (reference sequence). CDR3 coding DNA: TGTGCCAGCAGTTACTCACAGGGAGAGACCCAGTACTTC. Protein: CASSYSQGETQYF.

At least ten counts were recorded for this clonotype. The chain joins TRBV29-1 to TRBJ2-5, with D maybe TRBD2 (5 bases). The germline gives CDR1 SQVTM, CDR2 ANQGSEA. V gave up 7 bases and J gave up 4 bases, with 7 bases separating them. This CDR3 has 10 amino acids. CDR3 DNA: TGCAGCGCCGGGGTAGAGACCCAGTACTTC. It translates to CSAGVETQYF.

The table lists this clonotype with many counts. This chain links TRBV18 with TRBJ2-3; D is ambiguous. The V gene's germline CDR1 is KGHSH and CDR2 LQKENI. The germline V and J ends were trimmed by 5 bases and 6 bases, with 6 bases remaining between them. The CDR3 has 11 residues. The CDR3 loop is CASSYPDTQYF. CDR3 in DNA: TGTGCCAGCTCATATCCCGATACGCAGTATTTT.

This clonotype was recorded at least ten times. This rearrangement joins TRBV3-1 to TRBJ2-2; D may be TRBD2 (5 bases). The V end was cut by 5 bases, the J end by 1 base, with 8 bases between. Germline assignment: CDR1 LGHDT and CDR2 YNNKEL (reference sequence). This CDR3 region has 14 residues. This CDR3 reads CASSYAGNTGELFF. In DNA, the CDR3 is TGTGCCAGCAGCTATGCGGGGAACACCGGGGAGCTGTTTTTT.

The sample holds many counts of this clonotype. This chain's CDR3 is CATRRTGGGETQYF. The CDR3 DNA reads TGTGCCACGAGAAGGACAGGGGGCGGTGAGACCCAGTACTTC. The chain couples TRBV28 to TRBJ2-5, with 11 bases fitting TRBD1. This CDR3 comprises 14 residues. Germline CDR1 and CDR2: MDHEN and SYDVKM. V was clipped by 10 bases and J by 5 bases; unmatched bases: 9.

This clonotype showed up just a few times. Germline and junction disagree at one end, which may indicate a read error. This chain connects TRBV2 to TRBJ2-7, with D unresolved. This CDR3 region has 13 residues. From germline, CDR1 is SNHLY and CDR2 FYNNEI. DNA of the CDR3: TGTGCCAGCAGTCCTATTGAACAGCTGGTAGGGCACTTC. Translated, it gives CASSPIEQLVGHF.